The 20 T cell receptor beta chains in this list originate from one sample, sequenced in a study of T cell responses to AZD1222 COVID-19 vaccine (dated by TCRdb to the early 2020s). Libraries were built with the immunoSEQ multiplex PCR assay. As stored in TCRdb, this immuneACCESS dataset retains in-frame rearrangements with V and J assigned. A fraction of the clones does not appear; measured against another copy, unresolved V genes explain less than half of the discrepancy, and the remainder lacks a known reason. Across this sample there are 100,000 to 150,000 clones, with about 91% seen only once. The ten largest account for about 2.1% of the sample. The sample's time point label is to be understood as: about 28 days (+/-7) after the second vaccine dose. The sample in question was peripheral blood, obtained 28 days after the second AZD1222 dose. These TCRs come from an adult who received the AZD1222 COVID-19 vaccine.

V gene TRBV7-2 combines with J gene TRBJ2-2; the match to TRBD2 covers 10 bases. The CDR3 has 18 amino acids. The germline V gene encodes CDR1 SGHTA and CDR2 FQGNSA. The V and J ends lost 0 bases and 5 bases, in that order; junction bases with no gene match: 9. The CDR3 region is CASSLASLAGVRTGELFF. In DNA form, the CDR3 reads TGTGCCAGCAGCTTAGCCTCCCTAGCGGGAGTAAGGACCGGGGAGCTGTTTTTT.

This chain links TRBV5-1 with TRBJ2-5; 8 nucleotides agree with TRBD1. J gave up 5 bases and V 2 bases, and 5 bases lay outside the gene matches. Germline V gives CDR1 SGHRS, CDR2 YFSETQ. The CDR3 loop spans 14 amino acids. Here the CDR3 DNA reads TGCGCCAGCAGCTTTGGCAGGGGGCTGGAGACCCAGTACTTC. Translation: CASSFGRGLETQYF.

This clone was counted only a few times. The junction differs from germline at one of its ends, possibly a read error. The V and J genes are TRBV18 and TRBJ2-2, with 7 bases that match TRBD2. Per the germline V gene, CDR1 is KGHSH and CDR2 is LQKENI. The CDR3 contains 18 residues. CDR3 nucleotide sequence: TGTGCCAGCTCGCCACCCCACTTGGGACTACAGGTCACCGGGGAGCTGTTTTTT. Translated: CASSPPHLGLQVTGELFF.

The J gene is TRBJ1-2, the V gene TRBV15, with 9 bases lining up with TRBD1. This CDR3 spans 14 amino acids. The germline CDR1 and CDR2 sequences are LNHNV and YYDKDF (reference sequence). The ends lost 4 bases at V and 10 bases at J; junction bases unmatched: 10. CDR3 sequence (DNA): TGTGCCACCAGCACCGGACAGGGGACCGGGGCCTACACCTTC. Protein: CATSTGQGTGAYTF.

V usage is TRBV19 and J usage is TRBJ2-3, with TRBD1 identical over 9 bases. V shed 4 bases, J shed 3 bases, and the junction held 8 bases outside the gene matches. In germline, CDR1 is LNHDA, CDR2 SQIVND (reference sequence). The CDR3 has 16 residues. CDR3 DNA sequence: TGTGCCAGTAGTACCGGGACAGGGAGTAGGACAGATACGCAGTATTTT. Translation gives CASSTGTGSRTDTQYF.

This clone was picked up a small number of times. The chain combines TRBV11-3 with TRBJ2-1, with 15 nucleotides matching TRBD2. The ends lost 0 bases at V and 2 bases at J; junction bases unmatched: 2. The CDR3 runs to 18 residues. The V gene's germline CDR1 is SGHNT and CDR2 YENEEA. The CDR3 nucleotides read TGTGCCAGCAGCTTAGACTGGACTAGCGGGAGGGCCTACAATGAGCAGTTCTTC. It yields the protein CASSLDWTSGRAYNEQFF.

This chain uses TRBV4-1 with TRBJ1-2, with 9 bases that match TRBD1. This CDR3 contains 17 residues. CDR1 MGHRA and CDR2 YSYEKL come from the germline V gene. Losses at the gene ends were 1 base for V and 4 bases for J; bases not matched to a gene: 10. The CDR3 coding sequence is TGCGCCAGCAGCCAAGGTGAGGGACAGGGTGTAATCTATGGCTACACCTTC. It translates to CASSQGEGQGVIYGYTF.

This chain connects TRBV30 to TRBJ2-2, with D maybe TRBD2 (5 bases). The germline V gene encodes CDR1 GTSNPN and CDR2 SVGIG (reference sequence). CDR3 length: 14 residues. V dropped 3 bases and J dropped 1 base, with 9 bases sitting between them. CDR3: CAWRGRQNTGELFF. The CDR3 DNA is TGTGCCTGGAGGGGGAGACAGAACACCGGGGAGCTGTTTTTT. Complete variable domain (other parts from reference TRBV30 and TRBJ2-2): SQTIHQWPATLVQPVGSPLSLECTVEGTSNPNLYWYRQAAGRGLQLLFYSVGIGQISSEVPQNLSASRPQDRQFILSSKKLLLSDSGFYLCAWRGRQNTGELFFGEGSRLTVL.

In nucleotides, the CDR3 is TGTGCCAGCCTTCGAAGCGGGAAAGAGACCCAGTACTTC. Its protein is CASLRSGKETQYF. The chain combines TRBV6-5 with TRBJ2-5, with 7 nucleotides matching TRBD2. The V gene end was trimmed by 8 bases and the J gene end by 3 bases; junction bases not matched to a gene: 6. Germline lookup yields CDR1 MNHEY and CDR2 SVGAGI. This CDR3 region has 13 residues.

This CDR3 reads CASSPTGTPREQYV. In nucleotides, the CDR3 is TGTGCCAGTAGTCCAACCGGGACCCCTAGGGAGCAGTACGTC. The chain is built from TRBV19 and TRBJ2-7, with D possibly being TRBD1 or TRBD2 (5 bases each). The CDR3 runs 14 residues. Trimming took 5 bases from V and 7 from J, leaving 18 bases between them. Per the germline V gene, CDR1 is LNHDA and CDR2 is SQIVND (reference sequence).

This clone was seen once. The chain employs TRBV6-6 and TRBJ1-2; no definite D call. Germline V CDR1 and CDR2: MNHNY, SVGAGI (reference sequence). This CDR3 spans 15 amino acids. The ends were cut back, 0 bases at V and 6 bases at J, with 14 bases in the middle. The CDR3 protein is CASSYSRQFRDGYTF. CDR3 in DNA: TGTGCCAGCAGTTACTCGAGGCAATTTCGCGATGGCTACACCTTC.

The chain combines TRBV19 with TRBJ1-2; 8 bases match TRBD1. Germline CDR1 LNHDA, CDR2 SQIVND (reference sequence). Trimming at V came to 6 bases and at J to 4 bases, leaving 7 bases not matched to a gene. The CDR3 is made up of 14 amino acids. The CDR3 nucleotides are TGTGCCAGTAGGGACAGGGATGGGGCCTATGGCTACACCTTC. Protein: CASRDRDGAYGYTF.

The chain recombines TRBV28 with TRBJ1-2, with TRBD1 matching over 8 bases. The CDR3 is made up of 15 amino acids. CDR1 MDHEN and CDR2 SYDVKM come from the germline V gene. V trimming: 2 bases; J trimming: 7 bases; junction bases outside the gene matches: 9. The CDR3 spells CASSLTGGIFGGYTF. CDR3 DNA sequence: TGTGCCAGCAGTTTAACAGGGGGAATTTTTGGTGGCTACACCTTC.

This chain joins TRBV21-1 and TRBJ2-3; the listed D gene, TRBD2, was not tested against the DNA. TRBV21-1 is annotated as a pseudogene. This CDR3 spans 15 amino acids. This CDR3 is CASSKRPSRADTQYF. CDR3 nucleotide sequence: TGTGCCAGCAGCAAAAGGCCCTCCCGGGCAGATACGCAGTATTTT.

The J gene is TRBJ2-5, the V gene TRBV19; D perhaps matches TRBD2 (5 bases). Germline V lookup: CDR1 LNHDA, CDR2 SQIVND (reference sequence). V lost 1 base, J lost 1 base, and 10 bases lay in between. The CDR3 runs 15 residues. The CDR3 region is CASSIAMRVQETQYF. In nucleotides, the CDR3 is TGTGCCAGTAGTATAGCCATGAGGGTCCAAGAGACCCAGTACTTC. Full variable domain (missing parts from reference TRBV19 and TRBJ2-5): DGGITQSPKYLFRKEGQNVTLSCEQNLNHDAMYWYRQDPGQGLRLIYYSQIVNDFQKGDIAEGYSVSREKKESFPLTVTSAQKNPTAFYLCASSIAMRVQETQYFGPGTRLLVL.

This sequence joins TRBV19 and TRBJ2-5; no reliable D call. The CDR3 is made up of 14 amino acids. Trimming stripped 2 bases from V and 2 bases from J, with 9 bases between. Per germline, CDR1 LNHDA and CDR2 SQIVND (reference sequence). The CDR3 DNA reads as TGTGCCAGTAGTATATCAGGATTTCAAGAGACCCAGTACTTC. Its translation: CASSISGFQETQYF.

V gene TRBV5-4 combines with J gene TRBJ2-3; possibly TRBD1 or TRBD2 for D (5 bases each). CDR1 SGHNT and CDR2 YYREEE come from the germline V gene (reference sequence). Trimming stripped 6 bases from V and 5 bases from J, with 13 bases between. CDR3 length: 13 residues. CDR3 in DNA: TGTGCCAGCAACCTAGTGGGGGTAGATACGCAGTATTTT. It is translated as CASNLVGVDTQYF. Drawing the rest from reference TRBV5-4 and TRBJ2-3, the complete variable domain is ETGVTQSPTHLIKTRGQQVTLRCSSQSGHNTVSWYQQALGQGPQFIFQYYREEENGRGNFPPRFSGLQFPNYSSELNVNALELDDSALYLCASNLVGVDTQYFGPGTRLTVL.

The V call is TRBV3-1 (or the pseudogene TRBV3-2), the J call TRBJ2-1; 8 nucleotides align to TRBD2. Germline CDR1 is LGHDT and CDR2 is YNNKEL (reference sequence). V lost 2 bases, J lost 4 bases, and 4 bases stayed unmatched. CDR3 length: 15 amino acids. The CDR3 sequence is CASSQTRGGYNEQFF. CDR3 nucleotide sequence: TGTGCCAGCAGCCAAACCCGCGGGGGGTACAATGAGCAGTTCTTC.

The chain combines TRBV30 with TRBJ2-1; TRBD2 matches at 9 bases. The CDR3 has 11 amino acids. The V gene's germline CDR1 is GTSNPN and CDR2 SVGIG (reference sequence). The ends lost 2 bases at V and 15 bases at J; junction bases unmatched: 5. The CDR3 coding sequence is TGTGCCTGGAGTTCGAGACTAGCGGTGTTCTTC. Translated: CAWSSRLAVFF.

CDR3 loop: CSVRTGGWNEQFF. CDR3 in DNA: TGCAGCGTTCGGACAGGGGGCTGGAATGAGCAGTTCTTC. V gene TRBV29-1 combines with J gene TRBJ2-1, with 11 bases that match TRBD1. This CDR3 comprises 13 residues. CDR1 SQVTM and CDR2 ANQGSEA come from the germline V gene. V lost 5 bases, J lost 7 bases, and 4 bases stayed unmatched.